This T cell receptor beta chain was sequenced during a study of shared clonotypes between healthy human individuals. Repertoires were generated with immunoSEQ multiplex PCR, while TCRdb's copy carries only in-frame clones and drops some. This sample yields fewer than 700,000 clones, of which 95% are seen a single time; around 0.11% belongs to the top ten. This clone was recorded once. CD45RO negativity and positive selection for CCR7 defined naive CD8 cells, a population that excluded terminally differentiated effector memory CD45RA+ cells. The sample taken for sequencing was naive CD8+ T cells sorted from blood. The clonotype originates from a woman in her twenties or thirties in good health.

CDR3 nucleotides: TGTGCCAGCAGCTCTATGGGCGACGAGCAGTACTTC. Translation gives CASSSMGDEQYF. The rearrangement links TRBV11-2 to TRBJ2-7; no reliable D call. The germline CDR1 and CDR2 sequences are SGHAT and FQNNGV. Trimming stripped 4 bases from V and 5 bases from J, with 9 bases between. This CDR3 is 12 amino acids long.